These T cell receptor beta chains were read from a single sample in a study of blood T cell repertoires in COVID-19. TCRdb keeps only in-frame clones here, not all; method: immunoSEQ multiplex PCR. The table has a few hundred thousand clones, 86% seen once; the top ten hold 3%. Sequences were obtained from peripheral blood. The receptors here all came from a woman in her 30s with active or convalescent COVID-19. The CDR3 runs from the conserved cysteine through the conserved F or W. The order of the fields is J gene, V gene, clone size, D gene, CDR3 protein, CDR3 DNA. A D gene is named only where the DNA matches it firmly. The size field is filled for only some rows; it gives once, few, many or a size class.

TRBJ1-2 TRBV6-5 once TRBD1 CASSLPGTEGYTF TGTGCCAGCAGTTTACCCGGGACAGAGGGCTACACCTTC
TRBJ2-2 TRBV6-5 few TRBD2 CASRALAGTTGELFF TGTGCCAGCAGAGCTCTAGCGGGAACCACCGGGGAGCTGTTTTTT
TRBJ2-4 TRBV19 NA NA CASSNGGNIQYF TGTGCCAGTAGTAACGGGGGAAACATTCAGTACTTC
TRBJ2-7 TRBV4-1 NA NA CASSQALRSAYEQYF TGCGCCAGCAGCCAAGCCCTCCGGTCTGCCTACGAGCAGTACTTC
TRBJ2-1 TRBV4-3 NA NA CASSQRSRGNEQFF TGCGCCAGCAGCCAAAGGAGTCGCGGCAATGAGCAGTTCTTC
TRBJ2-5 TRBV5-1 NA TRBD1 CASSFRSTGVETQYF TGCGCCAGCAGCTTTAGATCGACAGGGGTGGAGACCCAGTACTTC
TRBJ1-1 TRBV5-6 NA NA CASSPSPGDLAFF TGTGCCAGCAGCCCCTCCCCAGGGGATTTAGCTTTCTTT
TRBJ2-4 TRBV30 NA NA CAWRVGGDKNIQYF TGTGCCTGGAGGGTAGGGGGGGACAAAAACATTCAGTACTTC
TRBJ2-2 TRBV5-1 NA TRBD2 CASSLASGVGTGELFF TGCGCCAGCAGCCTCGCTAGCGGGGTTGGCACCGGGGAGCTGTTTTTT
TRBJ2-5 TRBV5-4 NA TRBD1 CASSPDRAIQETQYF TGTGCCAGCAGTCCTGACAGGGCGATCCAAGAGACCCAGTACTTC
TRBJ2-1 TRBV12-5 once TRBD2 CASGLALAGGTYNEQFF TGTGCTAGTGGTTTGGCCCTAGCGGGGGGGACCTACAATGAGCAGTTCTTC
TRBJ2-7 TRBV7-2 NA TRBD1 CASTNDRGRSEQYF TGTGCCAGCACAAACGACAGGGGGCGCAGCGAGCAGTACTTC
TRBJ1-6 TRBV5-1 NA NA CASSLGWDTNGGGNSPLHF TGCGCCAGCAGCTTGGGTTGGGACACAAACGGCGGAGGTAACTCACCCCTCCACTTT
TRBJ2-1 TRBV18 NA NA CASSPQAGWNEQFF TGTGCCAGCTCACCACAGGCAGGGTGGAATGAGCAGTTCTTC
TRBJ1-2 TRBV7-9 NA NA CASSYPQEAGYTF TGTGCCAGCAGCTATCCCCAAGAGGCTGGCTACACCTTC
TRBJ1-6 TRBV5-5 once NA CASSLSVSPLHF TGTGCCAGCAGCTTGTCCGTTTCACCCCTCCACTTT